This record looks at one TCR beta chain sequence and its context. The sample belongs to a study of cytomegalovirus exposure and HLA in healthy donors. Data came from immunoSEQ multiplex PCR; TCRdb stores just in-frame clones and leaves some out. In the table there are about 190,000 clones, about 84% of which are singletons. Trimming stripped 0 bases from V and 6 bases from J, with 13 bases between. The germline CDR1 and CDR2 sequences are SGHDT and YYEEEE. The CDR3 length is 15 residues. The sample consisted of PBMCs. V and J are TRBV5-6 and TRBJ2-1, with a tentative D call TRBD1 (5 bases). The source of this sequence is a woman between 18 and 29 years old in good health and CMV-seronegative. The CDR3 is CASSLGSGLSNEQFF. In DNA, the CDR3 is TGTGCCAGCAGCTTGGGATCAGGGCTGAGCAATGAGCAGTTCTTC. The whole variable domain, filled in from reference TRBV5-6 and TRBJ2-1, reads DAGVTQSPTHLIKTRGQQVTLRCSPKSGHDTVSWYQQALGQGPQFIFQYYEEEERQRGNFPDRFSGHQFPNYSSELNVNALLLGDSALYLCASSLGSGLSNEQFFGPGTRLTVL.